This T cell receptor beta chain originates from a study of blood T cell repertoires in COVID-19. Study overall: From the United States, Italy and Spain came samples of acute and convalescent COVID-19. PBMCs, B-cell-depleted T cells, or T cells provided the cDNA or gDNA that made up the material.

Original analysis: Amplified reference gene primers provided the basis for estimating nucleated cell counts. This table comes from immunoSEQ multiplex PCR, and its TCRdb copy is limited to in-frame clones, with some not included. V, J and clone size are those of that table, while D and trimming were read from the DNA. The data hold more than 65,000 clones, with roughly four fifths observed a single time. Germline V gives CDR1 MNHNY, CDR2 SVGAGI (reference sequence). The CDR3 is 15 residues long. Trimming took off 6 bases at V and 5 bases at J, with 18 bases between the two ends. The chain couples TRBV6-6 to TRBJ2-3; D is possibly TRBD1 (6 bases). The TCR sequence derives from a woman aged 80 or older with acute or convalescent COVID-19. Sequencing was carried out using peripheral blood. The CDR3 nucleotides read TGTGCCAGCAGCCGAAAGCGACAGGACATAGATACGCAGTATTTT. Translated, it gives CASSRKRQDIDTQYF.